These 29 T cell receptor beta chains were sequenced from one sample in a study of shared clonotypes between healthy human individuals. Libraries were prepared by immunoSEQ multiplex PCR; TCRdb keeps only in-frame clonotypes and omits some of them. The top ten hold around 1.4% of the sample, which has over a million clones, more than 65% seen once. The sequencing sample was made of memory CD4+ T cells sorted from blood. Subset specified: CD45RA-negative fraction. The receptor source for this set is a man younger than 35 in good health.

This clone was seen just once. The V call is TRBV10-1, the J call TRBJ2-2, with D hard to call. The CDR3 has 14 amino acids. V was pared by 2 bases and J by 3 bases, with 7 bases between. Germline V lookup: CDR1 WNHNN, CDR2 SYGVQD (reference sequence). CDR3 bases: TGCGCCAGCAGTGAGAAGAGAGACACCGGGGAGCTGTTTTTT. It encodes CASSEKRDTGELFF.

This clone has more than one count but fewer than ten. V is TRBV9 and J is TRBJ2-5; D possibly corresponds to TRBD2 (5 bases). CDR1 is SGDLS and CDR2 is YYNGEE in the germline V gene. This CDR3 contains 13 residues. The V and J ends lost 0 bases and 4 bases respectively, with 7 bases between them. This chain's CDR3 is CASSVADSETQYF. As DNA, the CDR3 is TGTGCCAGCAGCGTAGCGGACTCAGAGACCCAGTACTTC.

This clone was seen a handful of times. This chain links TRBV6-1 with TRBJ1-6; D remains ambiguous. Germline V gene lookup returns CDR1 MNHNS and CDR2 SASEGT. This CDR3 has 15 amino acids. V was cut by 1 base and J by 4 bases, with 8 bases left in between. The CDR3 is CASSEGVPYNSPLHF. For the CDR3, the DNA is TGTGCCAGCAGTGAAGGTGTCCCTTATAATTCACCCCTCCACTTT.

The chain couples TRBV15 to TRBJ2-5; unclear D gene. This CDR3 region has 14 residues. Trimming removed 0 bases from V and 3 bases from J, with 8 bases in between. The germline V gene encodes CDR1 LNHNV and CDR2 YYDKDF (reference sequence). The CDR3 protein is CATSRDRWEETQYF. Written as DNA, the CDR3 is TGTGCCACCAGCAGAGATCGATGGGAAGAGACCCAGTACTTC.

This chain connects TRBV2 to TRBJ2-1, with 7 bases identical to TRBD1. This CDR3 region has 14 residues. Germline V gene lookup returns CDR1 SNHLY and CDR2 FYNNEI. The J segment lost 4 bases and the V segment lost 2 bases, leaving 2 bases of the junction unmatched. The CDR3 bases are TGTGCCAGCAGTGAAATGGGACAGTACAATGAGCAGTTCTTC. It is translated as CASSEMGQYNEQFF.

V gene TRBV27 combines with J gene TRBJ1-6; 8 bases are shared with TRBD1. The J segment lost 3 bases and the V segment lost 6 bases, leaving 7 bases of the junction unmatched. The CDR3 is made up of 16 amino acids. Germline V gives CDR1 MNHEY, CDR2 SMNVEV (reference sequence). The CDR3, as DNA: TGTGCCAGCAGCCGGACAGGGTCGGGCTATAATTCACCCCTCCACTTT. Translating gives CASSRTGSGYNSPLHF.

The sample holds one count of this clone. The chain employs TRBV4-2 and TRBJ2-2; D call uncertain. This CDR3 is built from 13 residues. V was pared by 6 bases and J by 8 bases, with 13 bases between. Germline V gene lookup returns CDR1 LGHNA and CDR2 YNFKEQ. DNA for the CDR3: TGTGCCAGCAGTAGAGGCTCGAGTGGGGAGCTGTTTTTT. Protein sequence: CASSRGSSGELFF.

The CDR3 loop reads CASSKGTSGAGDTQYF. DNA for the CDR3: TGTGCCAGCAGTAAGGGGACTAGCGGGGCAGGGGATACGCAGTATTTT. V and J are TRBV2 and TRBJ2-3; the match to TRBD2 covers 13 bases. The CDR3 is 16 residues long. Trimming removed 5 bases from V and 6 bases from J; junction bases left unmatched: 8. From germline, CDR1 is SNHLY and CDR2 FYNNEI.

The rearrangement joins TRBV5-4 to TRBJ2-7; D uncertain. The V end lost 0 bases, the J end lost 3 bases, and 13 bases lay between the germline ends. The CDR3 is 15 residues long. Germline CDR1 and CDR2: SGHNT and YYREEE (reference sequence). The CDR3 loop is CASSLDSPSFYEQYF. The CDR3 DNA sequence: TGTGCCAGCAGCTTGGACAGCCCTTCCTTCTACGAGCAGTACTTC.

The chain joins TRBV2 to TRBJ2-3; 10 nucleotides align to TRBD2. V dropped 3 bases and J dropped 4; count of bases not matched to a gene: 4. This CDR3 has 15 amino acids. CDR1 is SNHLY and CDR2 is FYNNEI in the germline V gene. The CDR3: CASSDSGGRADTQYF. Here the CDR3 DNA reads TGTGCCAGCAGTGATAGCGGGGGGCGGGCAGATACGCAGTATTTT.

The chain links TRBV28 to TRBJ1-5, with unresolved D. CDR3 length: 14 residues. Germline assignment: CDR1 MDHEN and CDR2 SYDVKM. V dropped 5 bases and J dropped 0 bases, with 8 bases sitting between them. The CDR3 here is CASSQTFSNQPQHF. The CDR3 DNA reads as TGTGCCAGCAGTCAAACTTTTAGCAATCAGCCCCAGCATTTT.

CDR3 region: CASSSRAGQADTEAFF. CDR3 DNA: TGTGCCAGCAGCTCGCGGGCCGGACAGGCGGACACTGAAGCTTTCTTT. The chain combines TRBV5-6 with TRBJ1-1; 7 bases align to TRBD1. The CDR3 extends over 16 amino acids. The ends lost 3 bases at V and 3 bases at J; junction bases unmatched: 11. From germline, CDR1 is SGHDT and CDR2 YYEEEE.

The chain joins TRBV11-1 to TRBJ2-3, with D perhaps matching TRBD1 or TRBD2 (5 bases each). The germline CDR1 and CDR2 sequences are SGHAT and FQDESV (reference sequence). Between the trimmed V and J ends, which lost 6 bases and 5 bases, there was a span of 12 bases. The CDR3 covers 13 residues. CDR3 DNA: TGTGCCAGCAGTCGGGACGTTAAAGATACGCAGTATTTT. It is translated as CASSRDVKDTQYF.

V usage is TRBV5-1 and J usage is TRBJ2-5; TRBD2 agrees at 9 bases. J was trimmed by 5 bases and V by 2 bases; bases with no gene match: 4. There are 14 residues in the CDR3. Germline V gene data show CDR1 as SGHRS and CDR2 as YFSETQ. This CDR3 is CASSFSGGRETQYF. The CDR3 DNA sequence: TGCGCCAGCAGCTTCAGCGGGGGGAGGGAGACCCAGTACTTC.

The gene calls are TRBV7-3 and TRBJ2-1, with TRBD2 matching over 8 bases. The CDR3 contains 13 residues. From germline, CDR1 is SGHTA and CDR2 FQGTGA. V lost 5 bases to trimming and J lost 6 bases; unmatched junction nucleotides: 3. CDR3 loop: CASSPGTSNEQFF. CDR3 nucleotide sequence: TGTGCCAGCAGCCCCGGGACTAGCAATGAGCAGTTCTTC.

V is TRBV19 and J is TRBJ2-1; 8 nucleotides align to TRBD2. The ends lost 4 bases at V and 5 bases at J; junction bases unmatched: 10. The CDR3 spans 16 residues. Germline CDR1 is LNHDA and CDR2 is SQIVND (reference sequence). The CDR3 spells CASSNTRREVHNEQFF. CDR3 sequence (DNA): TGTGCCAGTAGTAACACCAGGCGGGAGGTTCACAATGAGCAGTTCTTC. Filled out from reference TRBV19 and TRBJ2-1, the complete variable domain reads DGGITQSPKYLFRKEGQNVTLSCEQNLNHDAMYWYRQDPGQGLRLIYYSQIVNDFQKGDIAEGYSVSREKKESFPLTVTSAQKNPTAFYLCASSNTRREVHNEQFFGPGTRLTVL.

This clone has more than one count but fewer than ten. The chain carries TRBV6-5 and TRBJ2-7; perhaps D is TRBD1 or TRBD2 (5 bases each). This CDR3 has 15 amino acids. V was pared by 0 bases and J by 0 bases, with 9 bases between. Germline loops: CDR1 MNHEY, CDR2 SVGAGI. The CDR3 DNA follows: TGTGCCAGCAGTTACTCGGCAGGGAGCTCCTACGAGCAGTACTTC. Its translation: CASSYSAGSSYEQYF.

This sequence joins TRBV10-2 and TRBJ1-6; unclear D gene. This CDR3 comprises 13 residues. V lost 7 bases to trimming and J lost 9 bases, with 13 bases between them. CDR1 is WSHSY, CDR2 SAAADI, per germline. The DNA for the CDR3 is TGCGCCAGCACGGGGTTAATTGGTTCACCCCTCCACTTT. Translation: CASTGLIGSPLHF.

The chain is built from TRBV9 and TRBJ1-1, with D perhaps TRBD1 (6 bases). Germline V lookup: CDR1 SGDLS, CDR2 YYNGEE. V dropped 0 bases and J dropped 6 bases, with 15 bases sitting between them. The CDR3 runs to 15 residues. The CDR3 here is CASSVANVGGAEAFF. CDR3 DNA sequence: TGTGCCAGCAGCGTAGCTAACGTCGGGGGCGCTGAAGCTTTCTTT.

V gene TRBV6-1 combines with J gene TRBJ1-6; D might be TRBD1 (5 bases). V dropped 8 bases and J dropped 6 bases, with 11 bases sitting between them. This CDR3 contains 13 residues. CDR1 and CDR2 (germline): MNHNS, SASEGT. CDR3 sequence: CASRDPANSPLHF. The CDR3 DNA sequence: TGTGCCAGCCGGGACCCGGCTAATTCACCCCTCCACTTT.

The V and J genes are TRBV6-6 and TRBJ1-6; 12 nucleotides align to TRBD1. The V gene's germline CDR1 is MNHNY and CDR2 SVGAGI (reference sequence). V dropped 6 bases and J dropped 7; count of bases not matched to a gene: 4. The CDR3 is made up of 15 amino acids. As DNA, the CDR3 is TGTGCCAGCAGAGGGACAGGGGGCATGAATTCACCCCTCCACTTT. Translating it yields CASRGTGGMNSPLHF.

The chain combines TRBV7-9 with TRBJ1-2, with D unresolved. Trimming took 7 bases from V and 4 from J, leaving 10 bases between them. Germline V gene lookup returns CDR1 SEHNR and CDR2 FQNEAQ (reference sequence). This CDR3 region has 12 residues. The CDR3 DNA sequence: TGTGCCAGCAAGACAAATGGCTATGGCTACACCTTC. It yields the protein CASKTNGYGYTF.

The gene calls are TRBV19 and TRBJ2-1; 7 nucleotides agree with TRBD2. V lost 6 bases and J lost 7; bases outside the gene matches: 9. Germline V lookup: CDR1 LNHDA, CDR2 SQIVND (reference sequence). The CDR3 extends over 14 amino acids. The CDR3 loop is CASSTSEVRNEQFF. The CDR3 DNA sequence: TGTGCCAGTAGCACTAGCGAAGTAAGGAATGAGCAGTTCTTC.

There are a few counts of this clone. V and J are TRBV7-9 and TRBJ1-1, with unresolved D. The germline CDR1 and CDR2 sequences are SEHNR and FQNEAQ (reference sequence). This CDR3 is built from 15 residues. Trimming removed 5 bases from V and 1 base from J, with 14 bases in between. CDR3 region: CASSTVASGNTEAFF. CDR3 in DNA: TGTGCCAGCAGCACAGTGGCCTCGGGGAACACTGAAGCTTTCTTT.

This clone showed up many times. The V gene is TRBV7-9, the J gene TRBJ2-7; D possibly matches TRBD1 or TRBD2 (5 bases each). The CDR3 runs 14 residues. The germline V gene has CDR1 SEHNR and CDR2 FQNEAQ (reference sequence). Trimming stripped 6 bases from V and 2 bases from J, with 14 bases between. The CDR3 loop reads CASRTMGETYEQYF. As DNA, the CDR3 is TGTGCCAGCAGAACCATGGGGGAAACCTACGAGCAGTACTTC. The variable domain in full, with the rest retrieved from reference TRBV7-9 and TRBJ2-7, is DTGVSQNPRHKITKRGQNVTFRCDPISEHNRLYWYRQTLGQGPEFLTYFQNEAQLEKSRLLSDRFSAERPKGSFSTLEIQRTEQGDSAMYLCASRTMGETYEQYFGPGTRLTVT.

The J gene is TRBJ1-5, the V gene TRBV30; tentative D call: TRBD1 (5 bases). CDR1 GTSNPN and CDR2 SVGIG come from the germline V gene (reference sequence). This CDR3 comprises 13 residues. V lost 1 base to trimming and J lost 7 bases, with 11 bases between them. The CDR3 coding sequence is TGTGCCTGGAGTGGTTCGGGGGACCAGCCCCAGCATTTT. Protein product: CAWSGSGDQPQHF.

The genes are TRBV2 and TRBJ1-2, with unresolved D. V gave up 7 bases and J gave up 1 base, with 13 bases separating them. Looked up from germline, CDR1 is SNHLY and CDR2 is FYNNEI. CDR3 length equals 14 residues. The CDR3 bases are TGTGCCAGCACTGGGATGCGGGTTAACTATGGCTACACCTTC. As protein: CASTGMRVNYGYTF.

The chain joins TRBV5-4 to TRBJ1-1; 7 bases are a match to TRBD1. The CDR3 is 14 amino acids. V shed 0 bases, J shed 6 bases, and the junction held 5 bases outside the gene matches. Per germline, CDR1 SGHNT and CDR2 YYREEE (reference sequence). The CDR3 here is CASSLGQTGPEAFF. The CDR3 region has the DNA TGTGCCAGCAGCTTGGGACAGACAGGGCCTGAAGCTTTCTTT.

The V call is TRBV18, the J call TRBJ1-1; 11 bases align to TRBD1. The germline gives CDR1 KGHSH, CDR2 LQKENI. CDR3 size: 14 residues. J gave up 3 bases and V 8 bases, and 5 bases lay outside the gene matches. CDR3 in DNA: TGTGCCAGCGGGACAGGGGGTCAGTACACTGAAGCTTTCTTT. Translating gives CASGTGGQYTEAFF.